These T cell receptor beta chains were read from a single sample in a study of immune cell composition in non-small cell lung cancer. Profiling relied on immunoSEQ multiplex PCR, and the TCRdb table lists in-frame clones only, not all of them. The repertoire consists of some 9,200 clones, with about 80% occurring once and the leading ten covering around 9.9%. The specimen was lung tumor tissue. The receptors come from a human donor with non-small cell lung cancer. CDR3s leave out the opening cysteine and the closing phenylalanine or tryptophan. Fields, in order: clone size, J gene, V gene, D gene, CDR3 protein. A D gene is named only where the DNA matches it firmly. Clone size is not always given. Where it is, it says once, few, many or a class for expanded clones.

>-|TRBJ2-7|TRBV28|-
ASSLRSPGRKYEQY
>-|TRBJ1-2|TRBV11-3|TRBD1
ASSSQGGAGYT
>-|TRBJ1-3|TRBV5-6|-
ASSLLGNTIY
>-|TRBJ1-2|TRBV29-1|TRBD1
SVGGGDYGYT
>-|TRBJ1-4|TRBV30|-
AWSVGGKTNEKLF
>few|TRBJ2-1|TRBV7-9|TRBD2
ASSLSGTSGGADNEQF
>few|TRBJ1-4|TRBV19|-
ASSMGRRATNEKLF
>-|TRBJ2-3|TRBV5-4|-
ASSQQQSTDTQY
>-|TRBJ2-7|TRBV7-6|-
ASSLAPHSPDYEQY
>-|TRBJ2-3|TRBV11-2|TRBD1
ASSRDRLTDTQY
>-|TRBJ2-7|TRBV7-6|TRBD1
ASSLRRPGTGAYEQY
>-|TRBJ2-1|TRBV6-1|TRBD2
ASSDIAGGGNEQF
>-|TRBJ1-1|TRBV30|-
AWSDSGKAF
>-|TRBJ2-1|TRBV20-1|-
SARAYEQF
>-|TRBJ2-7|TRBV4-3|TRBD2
ASSQVASGVSEQY
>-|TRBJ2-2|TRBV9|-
ASSPHRGTGELF
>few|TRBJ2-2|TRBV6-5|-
ASNRGTNTGELF
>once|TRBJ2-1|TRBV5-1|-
ASSPREESYNEQF
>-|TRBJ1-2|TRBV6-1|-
ASTSRGGYGYT
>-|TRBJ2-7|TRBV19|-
ASRGDANEQY
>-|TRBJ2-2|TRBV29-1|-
SVTGRGNTGELF
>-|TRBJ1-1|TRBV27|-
ASSLSGFGTEAF
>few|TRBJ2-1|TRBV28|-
ASRFLGGGSYNEQF
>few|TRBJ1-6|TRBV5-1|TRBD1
ASSLDDRGRNSPLH
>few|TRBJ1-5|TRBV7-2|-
ASSLGSPNQPQH
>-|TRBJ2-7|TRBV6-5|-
ASSYSYRFYEQY
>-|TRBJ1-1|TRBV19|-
ASSIEVPGPQNTEAF
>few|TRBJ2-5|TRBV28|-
ASSERLQETQY
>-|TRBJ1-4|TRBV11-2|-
ASSLGTAPTNEKLF
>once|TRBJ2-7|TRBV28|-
ASTRFIFTGSTFSYEQY
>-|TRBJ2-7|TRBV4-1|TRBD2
ASSSSGSSYEQY
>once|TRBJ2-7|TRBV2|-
ASSAPRGSRNEQY
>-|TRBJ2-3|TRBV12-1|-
ASTRTPGLTTDTQY
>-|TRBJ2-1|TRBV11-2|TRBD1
ASSLGQGFNEQF
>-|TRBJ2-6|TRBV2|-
ASSDEATGANVLT
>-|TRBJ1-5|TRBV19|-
ASSFSGNDQPQH
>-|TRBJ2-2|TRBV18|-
ASSPLAVNTGELF
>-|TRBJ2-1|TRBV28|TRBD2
ASSLRTSGAHNEQF
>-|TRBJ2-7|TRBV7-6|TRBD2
ASSLARGDPGGEQY
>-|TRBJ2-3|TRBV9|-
ASSALDPGPLKGDTQY
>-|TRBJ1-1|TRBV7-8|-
ASSFGENTEAF
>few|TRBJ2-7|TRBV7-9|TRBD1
ASSLGTVSYEQY
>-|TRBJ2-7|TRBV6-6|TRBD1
ASSRGTGAYEQY
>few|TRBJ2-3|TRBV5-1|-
ASSSPVTTDTQY
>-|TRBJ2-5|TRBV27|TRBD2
ASSSGRLAGEETQY
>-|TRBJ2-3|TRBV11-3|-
ASSLSTGATDTQY
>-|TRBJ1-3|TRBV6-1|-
ASSLGGAGNTIY
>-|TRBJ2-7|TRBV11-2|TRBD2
ASTQAGTSGSYEQY
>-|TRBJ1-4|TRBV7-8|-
ASSLVTRGREKLF
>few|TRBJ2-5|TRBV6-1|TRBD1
ASRPTGNTWETQY
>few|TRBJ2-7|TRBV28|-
ASSWGSYEQY